Listed below are T cell receptor beta chains from one sample, sequenced in a study of T cells after yellow fever vaccination. TCRdb ran MiXCR on the 5' RACE reads and lists one entry per CDR3 protein. The data show roughly 45,000 distinct CDR3 sequences, 6.5% to 8.5% seen once. The source material was CD8+ T cells not binding an NS4B(214-222) dextramer, sorted from PBMCs, sampled 45 days after the yellow fever booster vaccination. Receptors were obtained from a man younger than 40 who received the YFV17D yellow fever vaccine. Each CDR3 is given with its conserved first and last residue. The order of the fields is V gene, D gene, J gene, clone size, CDR3 protein, CDR3 DNA. The D gene is left open where the match is weak. Size values are once, few and many counts, or a class for expanded clones, and some rows have none.

>TRBV20-1|-|TRBJ2-7|many
CSARLTLESSYEQYF
TGCAGTGCTAGACTAACCTTAGAATCGTCCTACGAGCAGTACTTC
>TRBV20-1|TRBD1|TRBJ2-1|many
CSATRGDRGPSEQFF
TGCAGTGCTACGAGGGGGGACAGGGGGCCTAGTGAGCAGTTCTTC
>TRBV4-1|-|TRBJ2-7|many
CASSQDQRSSEQYF
TGCGCCAGCAGCCAAGATCAACGCTCGTCCGAGCAGTACTTC
>TRBV30|-|TRBJ2-2|few
CASHPGTVNTGELFF
TGTGCCTCCCACCCCGGGACGGTGAACACCGGGGAGCTGTTTTTT
>TRBV11-2|TRBD2|TRBJ2-7|-
CASSLGLGTSGDEQYF
TGTGCCAGCAGCTTAGGGCTCGGGACTAGCGGAGACGAGCAGTACTTC
>TRBV6-2/TRBV6-3|TRBD1|TRBJ2-7|-
CASTPRGKTYEQYF
TGTGCCAGCACCCCCAGGGGGAAAACCTACGAGCAGTACTTC
>TRBV6-2/TRBV6-3|TRBD2|TRBJ2-7|many
CASSKSLAGVYEQYF
TGTGCCAGCTCTAAGAGTCTAGCGGGAGTGTACGAGCAGTACTTC
>TRBV7-8|-|TRBJ2-7|few
CASSSGPGNEQYF
TGTGCCAGCAGCTCCGGACCAGGGAACGAGCAGTACTTC
>TRBV10-2|TRBD2|TRBJ2-2|many
CASSLSGINTGELFF
TGCGCCAGCAGCCTTAGCGGGATTAACACCGGGGAGCTGTTTTTT
>TRBV5-4|-|TRBJ2-7|-
CAMGPEGSYEQYF
TGTGCCATGGGCCCTGAGGGGAGCTACGAGCAGTACTTC
>TRBV7-9|-|TRBJ2-1|-
CASSLGWDEQFF
TGTGCCAGCAGCTTAGGGTGGGATGAGCAGTTCTTC
>TRBV9|-|TRBJ2-1|many
CASSDIDEQFF
TGTGCCAGCAGCGATATCGATGAGCAGTTCTTC
>TRBV5-8|TRBD1|TRBJ2-7|-
CASPPGQSYEQYF
TGTGCCAGCCCCCCGGGACAGTCCTACGAGCAGTACTTC
>TRBV5-1|-|TRBJ2-1|many
CASREDQGEIYNEQFF
TGCGCCAGCAGGGAGGATCAAGGGGAGATCTACAATGAGCAGTTCTTC
>TRBV5-6|-|TRBJ2-7|many
CASSLGGSEQYF
TGTGCCAGCAGCTTGGGCGGAAGCGAGCAGTACTTC
>TRBV20-1|TRBD2|TRBJ2-1|few
CSAPGLAGGRGYNEQFF
TGCAGTGCTCCGGGACTAGCGGGAGGGCGAGGTTACAATGAGCAGTTCTTC
>TRBV3-1|-|TRBJ2-6|-
CASCHGVGGANVLTF
TGTGCCTCCTGCCATGGCGTTGGTGGGGCCAACGTCCTGACTTTC
>TRBV4-3|TRBD2|TRBJ2-3|-
CASSQVGAGDTQYF
TGCGCCAGCAGCCAAGTGGGAGCGGGGGATACGCAGTATTTT